Detailed here is one TCR beta chain. Its antigen is unknown. The data are from a study of cytomegalovirus exposure and HLA in healthy donors. Germline CDR1 and CDR2: SNHLY and FYNNEI. V lost 6 bases and J 5 bases, leaving 11 bases between the germline ends. There are 14 residues in the CDR3. The PCR had 60 Vbeta and 13 Jbeta primers. The repertoire was sequenced with immunoSEQ multiplex PCR; TCRdb's copy has only in-frame clones and lacks some. The table records 100,000 to 150,000 clones, roughly 74% of them present only once. Study-wide results and caveats: Roughly even sequencing depth across donors was the assumption behind the presence/absence analyses.

The TCR comes from a man in his forties or fifties in good health and CMV-seropositive. V and J are TRBV2 and TRBJ1-6; perhaps TRBD1 as D (5 bases). Sample: PBMCs. The CDR3 loop reads CASRQGGNNSPLHF. In nucleotides, the CDR3 is TGTGCCAGCAGGCAGGGAGGAAATAATTCACCCCTCCACTTT.